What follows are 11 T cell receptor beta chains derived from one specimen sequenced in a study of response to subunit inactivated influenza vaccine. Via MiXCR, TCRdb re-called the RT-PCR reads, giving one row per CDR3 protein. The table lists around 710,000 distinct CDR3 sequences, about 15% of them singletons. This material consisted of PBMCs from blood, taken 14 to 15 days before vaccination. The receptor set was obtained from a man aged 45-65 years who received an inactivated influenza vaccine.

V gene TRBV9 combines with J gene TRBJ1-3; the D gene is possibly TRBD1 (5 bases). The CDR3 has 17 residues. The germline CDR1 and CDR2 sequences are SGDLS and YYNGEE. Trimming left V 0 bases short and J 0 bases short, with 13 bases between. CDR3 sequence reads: CASSVEVGGSSGNTIYF. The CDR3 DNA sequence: TGTGCCAGCAGCGTAGAGGTGGGGGGGAGCTCTGGAAACACCATATATTTT.

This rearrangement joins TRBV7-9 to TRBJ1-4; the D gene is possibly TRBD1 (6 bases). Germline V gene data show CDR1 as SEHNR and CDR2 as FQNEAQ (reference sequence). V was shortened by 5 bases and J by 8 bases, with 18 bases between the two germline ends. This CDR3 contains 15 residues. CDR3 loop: CASSTRTVGEEKLFF. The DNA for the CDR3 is TGTGCCAGCAGCACAAGGACAGTTGGGGAGGAAAAACTGTTTTTT.

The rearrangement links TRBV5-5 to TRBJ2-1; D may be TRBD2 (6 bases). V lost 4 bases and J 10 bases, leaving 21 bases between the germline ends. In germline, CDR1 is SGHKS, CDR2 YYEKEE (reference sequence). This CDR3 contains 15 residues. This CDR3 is CASSAGLIKGLEQFF. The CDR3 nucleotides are TGTGCCAGCAGCGCGGGACTTATCAAGGGATTAGAGCAGTTCTTC.

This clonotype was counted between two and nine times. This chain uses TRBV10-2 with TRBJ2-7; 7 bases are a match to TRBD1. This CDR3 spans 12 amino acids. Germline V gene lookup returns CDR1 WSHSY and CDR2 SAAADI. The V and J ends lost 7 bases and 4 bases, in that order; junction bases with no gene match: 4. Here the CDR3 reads CASTWTGYEQYF. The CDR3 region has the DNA TGCGCCAGCACCTGGACAGGTTACGAGCAGTACTTC.

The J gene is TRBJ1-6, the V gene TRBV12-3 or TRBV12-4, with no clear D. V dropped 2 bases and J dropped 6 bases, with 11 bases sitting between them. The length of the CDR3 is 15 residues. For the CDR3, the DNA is TGTGCCAGCAGTTTACGCAGCCGGGGTAATTCACCCCTCCACTTT. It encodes CASSLRSRGNSPLHF.

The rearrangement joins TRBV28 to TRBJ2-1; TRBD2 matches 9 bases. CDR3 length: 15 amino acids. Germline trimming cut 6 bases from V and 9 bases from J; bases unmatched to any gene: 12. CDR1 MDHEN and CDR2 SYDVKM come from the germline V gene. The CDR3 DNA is TGTGCCAGCAGAAGCGGGAGGTTTCGGGGCGTTGAGCAGTTCTTC. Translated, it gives CASRSGRFRGVEQFF.

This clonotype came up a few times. This chain's CDR3 is CASSQEGQAEQYF. CDR3 DNA sequence: TGCGCCAGCAGCCAAGAAGGACAGGCCGAGCAGTACTTC. The rearrangement joins TRBV4-3 to TRBJ2-7, with 7 bases identical to TRBD1. Germline V gene sequence: CDR1 LGHNA, CDR2 YSLEER. This CDR3 region has 13 residues. J was trimmed by 6 bases and V by 0 bases; bases with no gene match: 2.

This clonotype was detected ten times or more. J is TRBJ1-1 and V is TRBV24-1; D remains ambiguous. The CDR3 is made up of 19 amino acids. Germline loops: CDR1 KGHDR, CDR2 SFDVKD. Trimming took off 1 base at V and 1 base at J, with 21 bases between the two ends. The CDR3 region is CATSDFCRGQTSTNTEAFF. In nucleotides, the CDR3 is TGTGCCACCAGTGATTTTTGTCGTGGGCAGACAAGCACGAACACTGAAGCTTTCTTT.

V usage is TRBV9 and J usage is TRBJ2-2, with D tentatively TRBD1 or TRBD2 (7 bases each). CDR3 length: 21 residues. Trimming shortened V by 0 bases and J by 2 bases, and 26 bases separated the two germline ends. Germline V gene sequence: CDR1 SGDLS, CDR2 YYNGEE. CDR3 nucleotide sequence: TGTGCCAGCAGCGTAGCCACTTGGGGAGGGGGCTCCAGAGCAAACACCGGGGAGCTGTTTTTT. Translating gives CASSVATWGGGSRANTGELFF.

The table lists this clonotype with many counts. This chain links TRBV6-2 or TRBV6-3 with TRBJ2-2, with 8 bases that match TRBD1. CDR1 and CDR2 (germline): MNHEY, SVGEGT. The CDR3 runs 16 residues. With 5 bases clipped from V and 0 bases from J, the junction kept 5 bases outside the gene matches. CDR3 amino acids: CASSRTGLSNTGELFF. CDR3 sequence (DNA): TGTGCCAGCAGTAGGACAGGGCTTTCGAACACCGGGGAGCTGTTTTTT.

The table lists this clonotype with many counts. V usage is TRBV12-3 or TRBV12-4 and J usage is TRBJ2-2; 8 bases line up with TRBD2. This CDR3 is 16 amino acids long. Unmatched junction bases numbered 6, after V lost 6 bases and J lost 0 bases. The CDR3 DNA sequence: TGTGCCAGCAGCCGTAAGCGGGGGCCGAACACCGGGGAGCTGTTTTTT. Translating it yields CASSRKRGPNTGELFF.